Sequencing of this TCR beta chain was carried out in a study of blood T cell repertoires in COVID-19. Study overall: Spain, Italy and the United States supplied samples that represented acute and convalescent COVID-19.

This CDR3 has 15 residues. V was clipped by 4 bases and J by 0 bases, with 13 bases between them. Germline loops: CDR1 KGHSH, CDR2 LQKENI. This clone came up once. Original processing methods: Estimation of nucleated cell counts was performed using reference gene primer amplification. TCRdb keeps only in-frame clones here, not all; method: immunoSEQ multiplex PCR. The V and J calls and clone size were taken over from that table, and D and trimming were inferred from the DNA. Found here are 65,000 to 85,000 clones, over 75% of them singletons; the top ten hold roughly 2.4%. Specimen: peripheral blood. The genes are TRBV18 and TRBJ2-7, with a possible D match to TRBD1 (6 bases). The receptor comes from a human donor in a cohort sampled during active COVID-19. CDR3 DNA: TGTGCCAGCTCACTTACGGGACAAAGCTCCTACGAGCAGTACTTC. Its translation: CASSLTGQSSYEQYF.